Each of the 10 T cell receptor beta chains below was sequenced from the same sample in a study of blood T cell repertoires in COVID-19. Profiled with immunoSEQ multiplex PCR; TCRdb holds only in-frame clones, not every one. The data contain some 170,000 clones, approximately 90% of them singletons. The specimen sequenced was peripheral blood. The receptors stem from a woman between 45 and 60 years old with acute or convalescent COVID-19.

This clone was seen just once. This sequence joins TRBV28 and TRBJ2-5; D call uncertain. CDR3 length: 13 residues. CDR1 and CDR2 from the germline V gene are MDHEN and SYDVKM. V lost 4 bases to trimming and J lost 1 base, with 7 bases between them. The CDR3 loop is CASSWAAQETQYF. CDR3 DNA: TGTGCCAGCAGTTGGGCAGCCCAAGAGACCCAGTACTTC.

The genes are TRBV5-6 and TRBJ2-7; 7 nucleotides agree with TRBD2. Trimming removed 2 bases from V and 2 bases from J; junction bases left unmatched: 4. The CDR3 runs 14 residues. CDR1 and CDR2 (germline): SGHDT, YYEEEE. DNA of the CDR3: TGTGCCAGCAGCTTTAGCGGGCCCACCTACGAGCAGTACTTC. Translating gives CASSFSGPTYEQYF.

This chain links TRBV5-1 with TRBJ1-4, with 7 nucleotides matching TRBD1. The CDR3 length is 14 residues. Germline-derived CDR1 and CDR2 are SGHRS and YFSETQ. J gave up 4 bases and V 4 bases, and 4 bases lay outside the gene matches. The CDR3 coding sequence is TGCGCCAGCAGCGCGGGACAGATTAATGAAAAACTGTTTTTT. This encodes CASSAGQINEKLFF. Combining the CDR3 with reference TRBV5-1 and TRBJ1-4 gives the whole variable domain KAGVTQTPRYLIKTRGQQVTLSCSPISGHRSVSWYQQTPGQGLQFLFEYFSETQRNKGNFPGRFSGRQFSNSRSEMNVSTLELGDSALYLCASSAGQINEKLFFGSGTQLSVL.

The chain joins TRBV27 to TRBJ2-7, with TRBD2 identical over 11 bases. The CDR3 contains 15 residues. J gave up 1 base and V 4 bases, and 3 bases lay outside the gene matches. Germline lookup yields CDR1 MNHEY and CDR2 SMNVEV (reference sequence). CDR3 DNA: TGTGCCAGCAGTTCCGGACTAGCGGGTTCCTACGAGCAGTACTTC. This gives the protein CASSSGLAGSYEQYF.

As for this clone: Different DNA sequences within this sample yield the same CDR3. The chain combines TRBV3-1 (or the pseudogene TRBV3-2) with TRBJ2-7; the D is unclear. Looked up from germline, CDR1 is LGHDT and CDR2 is YNNKEL (reference sequence). V was cut by 2 bases and J by 0 bases, with 5 bases left in between. The CDR3 has 13 residues. The CDR3 bases are TGTGCCAGCAGCCAAACCAGCTCCTACGAGCAGTACTTC. Translation gives CASSQTSSYEQYF.

This chain uses TRBV7-8 with TRBJ2-1, with no clear D. The CDR3 covers 14 residues. The germline V gene has CDR1 SGHVS and CDR2 FQNEAQ. V shed 5 bases and J shed 2 bases, with 10 bases lying between them. The CDR3 coding sequence is TGTGCCAGCAGCCCCCCAAGCACCTACAATGAGCAGTTCTTC. As protein: CASSPPSTYNEQFF.

The chain couples TRBV6-5 to TRBJ2-1; TRBD1 might be the D (7 bases). The CDR3 is made up of 14 amino acids. Deletions cut 5 bases from V and 5 bases from J, with 13 bases between. Germline assignment: CDR1 MNHEY and CDR2 SVGAGI. CDR3 bases: TGTGCCAGCAGTCGCGGGACAGACCACAATGAGCAGTTCTTC. Its translation: CASSRGTDHNEQFF.

This sequence joins TRBV29-1 and TRBJ2-2; 7 bases are shared with TRBD1. The trim removed 4 bases at V and 4 bases at J, leaving 9 bases unmatched. In germline, CDR1 is SQVTM, CDR2 ANQGSEA. This CDR3 region has 15 residues. CDR3 sequence reads: CSVARQGEITGELFF. The CDR3 DNA sequence: TGCAGCGTTGCCCGACAGGGTGAAATCACCGGGGAGCTGTTTTTT.

The chain is built from TRBV5-6 and TRBJ1-2; D is unresolved. Trimming removed 4 bases at V and 4 bases at J, with 17 bases between. The CDR3 extends over 15 amino acids. Germline V gene data show CDR1 as SGHDT and CDR2 as YYEEEE. The CDR3 nucleotides read TGTGCCAGCAGCCCCCGGGTTCGGCCTACCTATGGCTACACCTTC. Translating it yields CASSPRVRPTYGYTF. Complete variable domain (other parts from reference TRBV5-6 and TRBJ1-2): DAGVTQSPTHLIKTRGQQVTLRCSPKSGHDTVSWYQQALGQGPQFIFQYYEEEERQRGNFPDRFSGHQFPNYSSELNVNALLLGDSALYLCASSPRVRPTYGYTFGSGTRLTVV.

The chain combines TRBV18 with TRBJ2-7, with 9 bases fitting TRBD2. Germline lookup yields CDR1 KGHSH and CDR2 LQKENI. This CDR3 has 14 amino acids. V shed 6 bases and J 7 bases; nucleotides not matched to a gene: 10. This chain's CDR3 is CASSPGGRAAEQYF. The CDR3, as DNA: TGTGCCAGCTCCCCTGGCGGGAGGGCGGCTGAGCAGTACTTC.